One sample yielded the 27 T cell receptor beta chains listed below, sequenced in a study of shared clonotypes between healthy human individuals. This table comes from immunoSEQ multiplex PCR, and its TCRdb copy is limited to in-frame clones, with some not included. The sample lists some 2 million clones, roughly 96% seen once, with 0.13% in the top ten. Sequenced input: naive CD4+ T cells sorted from blood. The subset denotes: CD45RA+ positively selected. These receptor sequences come from a man aged 18 to 29 in good health.

V is TRBV28 and J is TRBJ2-7; D may be TRBD2 (5 bases). Germline CDR1 and CDR2: MDHEN and SYDVKM. Deletions cut 7 bases from V and 0 bases from J, with 10 bases between. CDR3 length equals 13 residues. The CDR3 DNA sequence: TGTGCCAGCAACGAGGGCAGCTCCTACGAGCAGTACTTC. This translates into CASNEGSSYEQYF.

V gene TRBV29-1 combines with J gene TRBJ1-2; D is perhaps TRBD1 (6 bases). The CDR3 has 14 residues. Germline CDR1 SQVTM, CDR2 ANQGSEA. Trimming cost V 2 bases and J 2 bases, with 12 bases left between them. CDR3 in amino acids: CSVEPTGSNYGYTF. Here the CDR3 DNA reads TGCAGCGTTGAACCGACAGGATCCAACTATGGCTACACCTTC. The variable domain in full, with the rest retrieved from reference TRBV29-1 and TRBJ1-2, is SAVISQKPSRDICQRGTSLTIQCQVDSQVTMMFWYRQQPGQSLTLIATANQGSEATYESGFVIDKFPISRPNLTFSTLTVSNMSPEDSSIYLCSVEPTGSNYGYTFGSGTRLTVV.

This chain links TRBV18 with TRBJ2-2; possible D gene TRBD2, 5 bases. CDR3 length: 13 residues. With 5 bases removed from V and 1 base from J, the gap between germline ends came to 5 bases. Germline CDR1 KGHSH, CDR2 LQKENI. The CDR3 nucleotides read TGTGCCAGCTCAGCGGGGAACACCGGGGAGCTGTTTTTT. Amino acid sequence: CASSAGNTGELFF.

The CDR3, as DNA: TGTGCCAGCAGCCCGCGGGCTCTGGGGACAAACAATGAAAAACTGTTTTTT. The encoded protein is CASSPRALGTNNEKLFF. The chain combines TRBV7-9 with TRBJ1-4, with D perhaps matching TRBD1 (6 bases). Germline CDR1 reads SEHNR; CDR2 reads FQNEAQ (reference sequence). With 5 bases removed from V and 5 bases from J, the gap between germline ends came to 21 bases. CDR3 length equals 17 residues.

The rearrangement uses TRBV10-3 and TRBJ2-1, with 9 nucleotides matching TRBD2. Germline CDR1 is ENHRY and CDR2 is SYGVKD. V shed 3 bases and J 7 bases; nucleotides not matched to a gene: 10. This CDR3 comprises 16 residues. The CDR3 spells CAISDVLAGGLNEQFF. The CDR3 nucleotides read TGTGCCATCAGTGACGTTCTGGCGGGAGGGCTTAATGAGCAGTTCTTC.

The rearrangement joins TRBV29-1 to TRBJ1-2; no clear D gene. The germline V and J ends were trimmed by 1 base and 4 bases, with 10 bases remaining between them. The germline CDR1 and CDR2 sequences are SQVTM and ANQGSEA. CDR3 size: 13 residues. DNA for the CDR3: TGCAGCGTTGAAGGCGGGCAGTTCTATGGCTACACCTTC. Its protein product is CSVEGGQFYGYTF.

The chain carries TRBV6-1 and TRBJ2-4; no firm D call. Trimming took off 2 bases at V and 0 bases at J, with 8 bases between the two ends. The V gene's germline CDR1 is MNHNS and CDR2 SASEGT. The CDR3 extends over 15 amino acids. CDR3 protein: CASSELELAKNIQYF. As DNA, the CDR3 is TGTGCCAGCAGTGAACTGGAGCTAGCCAAAAACATTCAGTACTTC.

This clone was seen just once. The rearrangement joins TRBV9 to TRBJ2-4; D unresolved. This CDR3 comprises 15 residues. Trimming cost V 4 bases and J 7 bases, with 18 bases left between them. Germline V gene data show CDR1 as SGDLS and CDR2 as YYNGEE. The CDR3 is CASSPQVSGGNIQYF. CDR3 DNA: TGTGCCAGCAGCCCCCAAGTGAGTGGTGGGAACATTCAGTACTTC.

In the case of this clone: Other DNA sequences in this sample translate to the same CDR3. The rearrangement joins TRBV2 to TRBJ2-7, with D hard to call. The germline V and J ends were trimmed by 6 bases and 8 bases, with 11 bases remaining between them. Germline-derived CDR1 and CDR2 are SNHLY and FYNNEI. The CDR3 consists of 11 residues. In DNA form, the CDR3 reads TGTGCCAGCAGCGTGGAAGGTCAGCAGTACTTC. This encodes CASSVEGQQYF.

The CDR3 loop reads CASSPVGGEAFF. The CDR3, as DNA: TGCGCCAGCAGCCCCGTGGGGGGAGAAGCTTTCTTT. The gene calls are TRBV5-1 and TRBJ1-1; a possible D gene is TRBD1 (5 bases). The germline V gene has CDR1 SGHRS and CDR2 YFSETQ. V lost 4 bases, J lost 8 bases, and 12 bases lay in between. This CDR3 is built from 12 residues.

Of note for this clone: Relative to the germline gene, one junction end is altered; a read error may explain this. In nucleotides, the CDR3 is TGTGCCAGCAGCCAAGTTTCGGGGCCGTCGGCCTTC. Translation: CASSQVSGPSAF. The J gene is TRBJ1-2, the V gene TRBV14; maybe TRBD1 (5 bases). The CDR3 contains 12 residues. Germline values: CDR1 SGHDN, CDR2 FVKESK.

For this clone: Other DNA sequences within the sample encode an identical CDR3. The J gene is TRBJ2-7, the V gene TRBV6-5; 12 bases map to TRBD2. The length of the CDR3 is 16 residues. Germline lookup yields CDR1 MNHEY and CDR2 SVGAGI. Germline trimming cut 0 bases from V and 3 bases from J; bases unmatched to any gene: 3. This CDR3 reads CASSYSILAGGYEQYF. The CDR3 bases are TGTGCCAGCAGTTACTCAATACTAGCGGGAGGCTACGAGCAGTACTTC.

V gene TRBV7-2 combines with J gene TRBJ1-1, with TRBD1 identical over 9 bases. J lost 5 bases, V lost 6 bases, and 10 bases had no gene match. Germline CDR1 and CDR2: SGHTA and FQGNSA. CDR3 length: 15 residues. The DNA of the CDR3 is TGTGCCAGCAGTAGAACAGGGGGCGTTAATACTGAAGCTTTCTTT. It translates to CASSRTGGVNTEAFF.

The V call is TRBV7-8, the J call TRBJ2-2; 8 positions agree with TRBD1. The CDR3 is 16 amino acids. V shed 5 bases, J shed 2 bases, and the junction held 7 bases outside the gene matches. Looked up from germline, CDR1 is SGHVS and CDR2 is FQNEAQ. This CDR3 reads CASSPRQGLNTGELFF. In DNA, the CDR3 is TGTGCCAGCAGCCCCCGACAGGGGCTTAACACCGGGGAGCTGTTTTTT.

This chain links TRBV18 with TRBJ2-5; 10 positions agree with TRBD1. The CDR3 has 16 residues. Trimming cost V 0 bases and J 5 bases; bases outside gene matches: 6. CDR1 is KGHSH and CDR2 is LQKENI in the germline V gene. CDR3 sequence: CASSPPKDRGLETQYF. CDR3 in DNA: TGTGCCAGCTCACCACCGAAAGACAGGGGGCTTGAGACCCAGTACTTC.

The rearrangement links TRBV5-8 to TRBJ2-7; D is unresolved. Germline CDR1 SGHTS, CDR2 YDEGEE. V was trimmed by 4 bases and J by 3 bases, leaving 8 bases between them. The CDR3 is made up of 12 amino acids. The CDR3 DNA reads as TGTGCCAGCAGCCTTGGGCTCTACGAGCAGTACTTC. Protein: CASSLGLYEQYF.

The chain is built from TRBV30 and TRBJ1-2, with D uncertain. This CDR3 is built from 12 residues. Germline CDR1 GTSNPN, CDR2 SVGIG (reference sequence). V dropped 8 bases and J dropped 8 bases, with 18 bases sitting between them. The CDR3 spells CAMEGGYRGYTF. Here the CDR3 DNA reads TGTGCCATGGAGGGTGGGTATCGAGGCTACACCTTC.

This clone was seen just once. This chain uses TRBV7-2 with TRBJ2-5; 7 bases are shared with TRBD2. The CDR3 has 15 amino acids. The germline CDR1 and CDR2 sequences are SGHTA and FQGNSA. The V and J ends lost 3 bases and 5 bases, in that order; junction bases with no gene match: 9. The CDR3 sequence is CASSFGLSGTETQYF. CDR3 nucleotides: TGTGCCAGCAGCTTCGGCCTAAGCGGGACCGAGACCCAGTACTTC.

The chain recombines TRBV18 with TRBJ2-2; D gene uncertain. Per the germline V gene, CDR1 is KGHSH and CDR2 is LQKENI. The V and J ends lost 3 bases and 0 bases respectively, with 11 bases between them. The CDR3 is 16 residues long. Here the CDR3 reads CASSPAFGTNTGELFF. CDR3 coding DNA: TGTGCCAGCTCACCCGCTTTTGGGACGAACACCGGGGAGCTGTTTTTT.

V is TRBV18 and J is TRBJ1-5; D is ambiguous. This CDR3 region has 14 residues. Trimming cost V 3 bases and J 9 bases, with 15 bases left between them. CDR1 and CDR2 (germline): KGHSH, LQKENI. In DNA, the CDR3 is TGTGCCAGCTCACCGTTGCAGGCAGAACCGCCCCAGCATTTT. Protein product: CASSPLQAEPPQHF.

Details on this clone: The sample contains more than one DNA sequence encoding this CDR3. The rearrangement joins TRBV5-1 to TRBJ2-7; the D gene is possibly TRBD2 (5 bases). The CDR3 consists of 13 residues. Trimming removed 1 base from V and 1 base from J, with 6 bases in between. The germline V gene has CDR1 SGHRS and CDR2 YFSETQ. The DNA for the CDR3 is TGCGCCAGCAGCTTGACGGGATCCTACGAGCAGTACTTC. Amino acid sequence: CASSLTGSYEQYF.

The V gene is TRBV4-3, the J gene TRBJ1-3, with D unresolved. Germline lookup yields CDR1 LGHNA and CDR2 YSLEER. This CDR3 region has 16 residues. Trimming cost V 2 bases and J 4 bases, with 15 bases left between them. CDR3 region: CASSQSSTVLGNTIYF. The CDR3 DNA is TGCGCCAGCAGCCAATCATCAACAGTCCTCGGAAACACCATATATTTT.

V is TRBV2 and J is TRBJ2-7; either TRBD1 or TRBD2 may supply D (6 bases each). Trimming removed 8 bases from V and 2 bases from J, with 13 bases in between. The CDR3 sequence is 13 residues long. Germline loops: CDR1 SNHLY, CDR2 FYNNEI. The CDR3 is CASLVRGAYEQYF. DNA of the CDR3: TGTGCCAGCTTGGTTAGGGGGGCCTACGAGCAGTACTTC.

V gene TRBV11-3 combines with J gene TRBJ2-5, with TRBD2 as a possible D gene (5 bases). The CDR3 extends over 14 amino acids. Germline V gives CDR1 SGHNT, CDR2 YENEEA. V was trimmed by 5 bases and J by 5 bases, leaving 15 bases between them. The CDR3 coding sequence is TGTGCCAGCAGCCCAAGGTCCGGGGTTGAGACCCAGTACTTC. Translated, it gives CASSPRSGVETQYF.

The chain recombines TRBV11-3 with TRBJ2-1, with D unresolved. This CDR3 has 10 residues. Germline V gene lookup returns CDR1 SGHNT and CDR2 YENEEA. V lost 5 bases to trimming and J lost 6 bases, with 2 bases between them. CDR3 nucleotides: TGTGCCAGCAGCACCAATGAGCAGTTCTTC. Protein product: CASSTNEQFF.

The V call is TRBV6-1, the J call TRBJ1-2; TRBD1 aligns across 9 bases. Germline values: CDR1 MNHNS, CDR2 SASEGT. The V and J ends lost 6 bases and 2 bases, in that order; junction bases with no gene match: 7. This CDR3 is 15 amino acids long. The CDR3 DNA reads as TGTGCCAGCAGACGGACAGGGGACGCGAACTATGGCTACACCTTC. Protein sequence: CASRRTGDANYGYTF.

This clone appeared a few times. The chain recombines TRBV6-5 with TRBJ1-1; TRBD1 aligns across 8 bases. CDR1 and CDR2 (germline): MNHEY, SVGAGI. The CDR3 length is 15 residues. The V segment lost 5 bases and the J segment 5 bases; nucleotides outside the gene matches: 10. In DNA form, the CDR3 reads TGTGCCAGCAGTCCAGGGGGCGCGGGTAAAACTGAAGCTTTCTTT. Translation gives CASSPGGAGKTEAFF.